The 2 T cell receptor beta chains below come from one sample, sequenced in a study of blood T cell repertoires in COVID-19. Sequencing used immunoSEQ multiplex PCR; TCRdb keeps in-frame clones, though not all of them. The table lists about 440,000 clones, about 92% of them singletons. Sequenced input: PBMCs or T cells enriched from blood (not recorded which). These receptors all stem from a man younger than 35 who had recovered from COVID-19.

This rearrangement joins TRBV7-8 to TRBJ1-5; 11 bases fit TRBD1. Trimming at V came to 5 bases and at J to 4 bases, leaving 10 bases not matched to a gene. CDR1 SGHVS and CDR2 FQNEAQ come from the germline V gene. CDR3 length: 17 amino acids. The CDR3 DNA is TGTGCCAGCAGCCCCGGACAGGGGGCGCAGGGAAATCAGCCCCAGCATTTT. Residues: CASSPGQGAQGNQPQHF.

This rearrangement joins TRBV19 to TRBJ2-3, with D maybe TRBD2 (7 bases). Germline assignment: CDR1 LNHDA and CDR2 SQIVND (reference sequence). The CDR3 loop spans 13 amino acids. The ends were cut back, 10 bases at V and 8 bases at J, with 19 bases in the middle. The CDR3 bases are TGTGCCACCAGTGAGGGGGGGGCCAGTACGCAGTATTTT. As protein: CATSEGGASTQYF.